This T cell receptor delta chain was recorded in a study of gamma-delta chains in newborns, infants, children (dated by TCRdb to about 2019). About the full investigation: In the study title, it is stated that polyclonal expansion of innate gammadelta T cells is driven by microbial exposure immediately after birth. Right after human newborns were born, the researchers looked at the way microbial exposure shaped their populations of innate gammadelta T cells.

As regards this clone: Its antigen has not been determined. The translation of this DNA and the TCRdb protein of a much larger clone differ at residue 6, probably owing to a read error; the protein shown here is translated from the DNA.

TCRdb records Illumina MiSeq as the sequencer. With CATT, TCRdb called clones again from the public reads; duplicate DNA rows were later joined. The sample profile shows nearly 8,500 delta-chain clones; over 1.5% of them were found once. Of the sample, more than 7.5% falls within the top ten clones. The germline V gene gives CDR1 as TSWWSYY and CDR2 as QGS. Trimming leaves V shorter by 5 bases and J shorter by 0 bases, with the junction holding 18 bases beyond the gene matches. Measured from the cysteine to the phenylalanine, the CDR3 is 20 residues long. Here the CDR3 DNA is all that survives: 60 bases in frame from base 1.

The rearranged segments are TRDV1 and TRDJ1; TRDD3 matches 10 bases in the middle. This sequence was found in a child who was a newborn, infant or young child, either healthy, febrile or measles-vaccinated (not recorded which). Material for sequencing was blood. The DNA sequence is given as TGTGCTCTTGGGAATCTGTGGGACGTGGTGGGGGATACCCACACCGATAAACTCATCTTT. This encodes CALGNLWDVVGDTHTDKLIF.